The 32 T cell receptor beta chains below were found in one sample sequenced in a study of OX40 agonist ivuxolimab in advanced cancers. TCRdb's copy holds only in-frame clones and misses some; the assay was immunoSEQ multiplex PCR. The data show 35,000 to 45,000 clones, 85% to 90% seen once. Sequenced material: CD4+ or CD8+ T cells sorted from blood, taken in a trial of the OX40 agonist ivuxolimab. These TCRs come from an adult with an advanced solid tumor such as melanoma, head and neck, liver or kidney cancer.

The rearrangement joins TRBV28 to TRBJ2-3, with D possibly matching TRBD1 (6 bases). Trimming took 2 bases from V and 2 from J, leaving 8 bases between them. Germline V gene data show CDR1 as MDHEN and CDR2 as SYDVKM. This CDR3 has 14 residues. This CDR3 is CASSLRDNTDTQYF. CDR3 sequence (DNA): TGTGCCAGCAGTTTAAGGGACAACACAGATACGCAGTATTTT.

J is TRBJ1-2 and V is TRBV9, with D possibly being TRBD1 (6 bases). Germline loops: CDR1 SGDLS, CDR2 YYNGEE. The CDR3 totals 15 residues. V lost 4 bases to trimming and J lost 1 base, with 14 bases between them. Here the CDR3 DNA reads TGTGCCAGCAGCCCTTCAGGGGAGGATAACTATGGCTACACCTTC. Translated, it gives CASSPSGEDNYGYTF.

This rearrangement joins TRBV19 to TRBJ1-4, with 8 bases identical to TRBD1. Looked up from germline, CDR1 is LNHDA and CDR2 is SQIVND (reference sequence). The CDR3 consists of 14 residues. The junction had 4 bases not matched to a gene; V was cut back by 4 bases and J by 6 bases. The DNA of the CDR3 is TGTGCCAGTAGTAGGTCAGGGGGCGATGAAAAACTGTTTTTT. Its protein is CASSRSGGDEKLFF. Full variable domain (missing parts from reference TRBV19 and TRBJ1-4): DGGITQSPKYLFRKEGQNVTLSCEQNLNHDAMYWYRQDPGQGLRLIYYSQIVNDFQKGDIAEGYSVSREKKESFPLTVTSAQKNPTAFYLCASSRSGGDEKLFFGSGTQLSVL.

The chain recombines TRBV6-1 with TRBJ1-4; D gene unclear. The CDR3 is 14 amino acids. Per the germline V gene, CDR1 is MNHNS and CDR2 is SASEGT. Trimming left V 0 bases short and J 5 bases short, with 7 bases between. CDR3 amino acids: CASSEAGMNEKLFF. CDR3 coding DNA: TGTGCCAGCAGTGAAGCGGGGATGAATGAAAAACTGTTTTTT.

The gene calls are TRBV7-2 and TRBJ1-3; D perhaps matches TRBD1 (5 bases). CDR3 length equals 17 residues. Trimming stripped 5 bases from V and 3 bases from J, with 20 bases between. Per germline, CDR1 SGHTA and CDR2 FQGNSA. The CDR3 loop reads CASSPHHGGGGGNTIYF. The CDR3 nucleotides read TGTGCCAGCAGCCCACACCATGGTGGGGGAGGTGGAAACACCATATATTTT.

The V gene is TRBV6-1, the J gene TRBJ2-7; D call uncertain. CDR1 is MNHNS, CDR2 SASEGT, per germline. The CDR3 contains 15 residues. Trimming stripped 2 bases from V and 1 base from J, with 12 bases between. CDR3 nucleotides: TGTGCCAGCAGTGAATTGGGCTTCCGTTCCTACGAGCAGTACTTC. Encoded protein: CASSELGFRSYEQYF.

This chain joins TRBV10-3 and TRBJ2-3; D not certain. The CDR3 consists of 14 residues. V lost 2 bases to trimming and J lost 6 bases, with 12 bases between them. CDR1 is ENHRY and CDR2 is SYGVKD in the germline V gene. CDR3 amino acids: CAISEGGASDTQYF. CDR3 nucleotide sequence: TGTGCCATCAGTGAGGGCGGTGCTTCGGATACGCAGTATTTT.

The chain employs TRBV6-1 and TRBJ2-3; 7 bases are a match to TRBD2. Looked up from germline, CDR1 is MNHNS and CDR2 is SASEGT. The CDR3 is 15 residues long. J gave up 6 bases and V 6 bases, and 12 bases lay outside the gene matches. CDR3 in amino acids: CASRPTSPSSDTQYF. CDR3 bases: TGTGCCAGCAGGCCGACTAGCCCCAGTTCGGATACGCAGTATTTT.

The V call is TRBV7-2, the J call TRBJ2-1; no firm D call. The V and J ends lost 5 bases and 7 bases respectively, with 9 bases between them. Germline CDR1 is SGHTA and CDR2 is FQGNSA. The CDR3 contains 12 residues. The CDR3 region is CASSPPRNEQFF. The CDR3 DNA sequence: TGTGCCAGCAGCCCACCTAGGAATGAGCAGTTCTTC.

The chain couples TRBV5-1 to TRBJ2-3; the match to TRBD1 covers 9 bases. The CDR3 has 17 residues. Germline CDR1 reads SGHRS; CDR2 reads YFSETQ. With 1 base clipped from V and 0 bases from J, the junction kept 6 bases outside the gene matches. CDR3 loop: CASSLNPGQGSTDTQYF. The CDR3 DNA reads TGCGCCAGCAGCTTGAATCCGGGACAGGGAAGCACAGATACGCAGTATTTT.

This clone was seen only once. The chain links TRBV5-1 to TRBJ1-4; TRBD1 might be the D (6 bases). The CDR3 contains 15 residues. Per the germline V gene, CDR1 is SGHRS and CDR2 is YFSETQ. V lost 0 bases and J lost 8, with 14 bases in between. Here the CDR3 DNA reads TGCGCCAGCAGCTTGGCCCCGGGGGGCAAGGAAAAACTGTTTTTT. This sequence encodes CASSLAPGGKEKLFF.

The chain couples TRBV30 to TRBJ2-7; perhaps TRBD1 as D (6 bases). The CDR3 spans 12 residues. V lost 5 bases and J lost 3, with 11 bases in between. From germline, CDR1 is GTSNPN and CDR2 SVGIG (reference sequence). The CDR3 is CAWASDSYEQYF. Written as DNA, the CDR3 is TGTGCCTGGGCGTCGGACAGCTACGAGCAGTACTTC.

This clone was counted a few times. The chain carries TRBV18 and TRBJ1-5, with D maybe TRBD1 (5 bases). The V gene lost 3 bases and the J gene lost 4 bases, with 7 bases spanning the gap. In germline, CDR1 is KGHSH, CDR2 LQKENI. The length of the CDR3 is 13 residues. CDR3 residues: CASSPSGNQPQHF. In DNA, the CDR3 is TGTGCCAGCTCACCCTCAGGGAATCAGCCCCAGCATTTT.

The chain joins TRBV28 to TRBJ2-3, with D perhaps TRBD1 (5 bases). V was cut by 4 bases and J by 0 bases, with 14 bases left in between. CDR1 and CDR2 (germline): MDHEN, SYDVKM. This CDR3 spans 16 amino acids. The CDR3 here is CASSSPGAASTDTQYF. CDR3 in DNA: TGTGCCAGCAGTTCTCCTGGGGCGGCTAGCACAGATACGCAGTATTTT.

The rearrangement uses TRBV19 and TRBJ1-2, with unresolved D. The germline V gene has CDR1 LNHDA and CDR2 SQIVND (reference sequence). There are 14 residues in the CDR3. Between the trimmed V and J ends, which lost 1 base and 0 bases, there was a span of 6 bases. This chain's CDR3 is CASSIGPSNYGYTF. In DNA form, the CDR3 reads TGTGCCAGTAGTATAGGACCCTCTAACTATGGCTACACCTTC.

This sequence joins TRBV30 and TRBJ1-6, with D unresolved. The V and J ends lost 5 bases and 7 bases respectively, with 9 bases between them. Germline V gene sequence: CDR1 GTSNPN, CDR2 SVGIG (reference sequence). The CDR3 is 12 residues long. The CDR3 bases are TGTGCCTGGGGTACCCAGAATTCACCCCTCCACTTT. Translating it yields CAWGTQNSPLHF.

V is TRBV13 and J is TRBJ1-2; D perhaps matches TRBD1 (5 bases). The CDR3 totals 11 residues. Trimming took off 10 bases at V and 8 bases at J, with 14 bases between the two ends. Per germline, CDR1 PRHDT and CDR2 FYEKMQ (reference sequence). CDR3 in amino acids: CATLGGSGYTF. CDR3 nucleotides: TGTGCCACCCTGGGGGGGAGCGGCTACACCTTC.

This clone has just a few counts. The V and J genes are TRBV6-5 and TRBJ2-7; possibly TRBD2 for D (6 bases). CDR1 is MNHEY and CDR2 is SVGAGI in the germline V gene. The CDR3 consists of 12 residues. Trimming removed 7 bases from V and 2 bases from J, with 9 bases in between. This CDR3 reads CASKGLAYEQYF. The CDR3 DNA sequence: TGTGCCAGCAAGGGACTGGCCTACGAGCAGTACTTC.

This clone appeared once. V and J are TRBV19 and TRBJ1-1; 9 positions match TRBD1. The J segment lost 5 bases and the V segment lost 7 bases, leaving 5 bases of the junction unmatched. Looked up from germline, CDR1 is LNHDA and CDR2 is SQIVND (reference sequence). The CDR3 covers 13 residues. CDR3 DNA sequence: TGTGCCAGTAATATGGGACAGGGTACTGAAGCTTTCTTT. Translation: CASNMGQGTEAFF.

The rearrangement joins TRBV27 to TRBJ2-1; D is perhaps TRBD1 (5 bases). V lost 3 bases and J lost 6, with 12 bases in between. Per germline, CDR1 MNHEY and CDR2 SMNVEV (reference sequence). CDR3 length: 14 residues. The CDR3 bases are TGTGCCAGCAGTTTCCAGGGAAGTGGCAATGAGCAGTTCTTC. It translates to CASSFQGSGNEQFF.

The V gene is TRBV7-9, the J gene TRBJ2-5, with D possibly being TRBD2 (6 bases). Trimming shortened V by 7 bases and J by 3 bases, and 12 bases separated the two germline ends. Germline CDR1 SEHNR, CDR2 FQNEAQ (reference sequence). The CDR3 covers 13 residues. The CDR3 sequence is CASKKWGEETQYF. The CDR3 DNA follows: TGTGCCAGCAAAAAATGGGGGGAAGAGACCCAGTACTTC.

The chain carries TRBV19 and TRBJ1-1; TRBD1 matches at 9 bases. The J segment lost 5 bases and the V segment lost 9 bases, leaving 7 bases of the junction unmatched. CDR3 length equals 13 residues. Germline-derived CDR1 and CDR2 are LNHDA and SQIVND (reference sequence). The CDR3 coding sequence is TGTGCCAGCCGGGACAGGGTATGGACTGAAGCTTTCTTT. Protein sequence: CASRDRVWTEAFF.

This chain links TRBV7-9 with TRBJ2-3, with unresolved D. The CDR3 covers 13 residues. The germline CDR1 and CDR2 sequences are SEHNR and FQNEAQ (reference sequence). V lost 8 bases and J 0 bases, leaving 9 bases between the germline ends. CDR3 protein: CASRTASTDTQYF. The CDR3 nucleotides are TGTGCCAGCCGCACGGCTAGCACAGATACGCAGTATTTT.

V and J are TRBV14 and TRBJ2-5; D call uncertain. CDR1 and CDR2 from the germline V gene are SGHDN and FVKESK. The CDR3 extends over 17 amino acids. The ends were cut back, 1 base at V and 2 bases at J, with 17 bases in the middle. The CDR3 protein is CASSQGPLRSAQETQYF. The CDR3 region has the DNA TGTGCCAGCAGCCAAGGGCCACTTAGGTCAGCGCAAGAGACCCAGTACTTC. The complete variable domain, with remaining parts taken from reference TRBV14 and TRBJ2-5, reads EAGVTQFPSHSVIEKGQTVTLRCDPISGHDNLYWYRRVMGKEIKFLLHFVKESKQDESGMPNNRFLAERTGGTYSTLKVQPAELEDSGVYFCASSQGPLRSAQETQYFGPGTRLLVL.

This chain connects TRBV5-1 to TRBJ1-1; 9 bases fit TRBD1. The CDR3 consists of 14 residues. The ends lost 4 bases at V and 6 bases at J; junction bases unmatched: 7. Looked up from germline, CDR1 is SGHRS and CDR2 is YFSETQ. CDR3 in amino acids: CASSHGQGMAEAFF. CDR3 nucleotides: TGCGCCAGCAGCCACGGACAGGGGATGGCTGAAGCTTTCTTT.

This clone was seen more than once but under ten times. This chain links TRBV10-3 with TRBJ2-1; either TRBD1 or TRBD2 may supply D (5 bases each). CDR3 length equals 13 residues. From germline, CDR1 is ENHRY and CDR2 SYGVKD. Trimming took off 6 bases at V and 9 bases at J, with 15 bases between the two ends. Written as DNA, the CDR3 is TGTGCCATCAGCCCAAAAAGGGACCGTGAGCAGTTCTTC. Translating gives CAISPKRDREQFF.

This clone was seen only a few times. The chain employs TRBV5-4 and TRBJ1-2; D may be TRBD1 (6 bases). This CDR3 comprises 14 residues. V lost 4 bases and J 8 bases, leaving 18 bases between the germline ends. Germline values: CDR1 SGHNT, CDR2 YYREEE (reference sequence). The CDR3 here is CASSLDRRVEGYTF. The DNA of the CDR3 is TGTGCCAGCAGCCTCGACAGGAGGGTGGAAGGCTACACCTTC.

About this clone itself: At one boundary the junction diverges from the germline segment, which might be a read error. The chain recombines TRBV7-7 with TRBJ1-6, with 7 bases lining up with TRBD1. The CDR3 sequence is 14 residues long. Germline-derived CDR1 and CDR2 are SSHAT and FNYEAQ (reference sequence). In nucleotides, the CDR3 is TGTGCTAGCAGTCAAACAGGGGAGAATTCACCCCTCCACTTT. Protein sequence: CASSQTGENSPLHF.

The V and J genes are TRBV14 and TRBJ2-7; D perhaps matches TRBD2 (6 bases). V was pared by 1 base and J by 7 bases, with 11 bases between. Germline CDR1 is SGHDN and CDR2 is FVKESK. The CDR3 spans 13 residues. Written as DNA, the CDR3 is TGTGCCAGCAGCCAAGTGTGGGCGGGGGAGCAGTACTTC. Its translation is CASSQVWAGEQYF.

This sequence joins TRBV5-1 and TRBJ2-7, with D uncertain. The ends were cut back, 0 bases at V and 2 bases at J, with 12 bases in the middle. In germline, CDR1 is SGHRS, CDR2 YFSETQ. The CDR3 has 15 residues. The CDR3 sequence is CASSLGQVNAYEQYF. CDR3 coding DNA: TGCGCCAGCAGCTTGGGGCAGGTTAATGCCTACGAGCAGTACTTC. The full variable domain, completed using reference TRBV5-1 and TRBJ2-7, is KAGVTQTPRYLIKTRGQQVTLSCSPISGHRSVSWYQQTPGQGLQFLFEYFSETQRNKGNFPGRFSGRQFSNSRSEMNVSTLELGDSALYLCASSLGQVNAYEQYFGPGTRLTVT.

The chain carries TRBV5-1 and TRBJ2-1; 7 bases line up with TRBD1. The CDR3 has 14 amino acids. CDR1 SGHRS and CDR2 YFSETQ come from the germline V gene. Trimming cost V 4 bases and J 6 bases; bases outside gene matches: 7. CDR3 nucleotides: TGCGCCAGCAGCGAACCGGGACAGACCAATGAGCAGTTCTTC. This encodes CASSEPGQTNEQFF. Full variable domain (remainder filled in from reference TRBV5-1 and TRBJ2-1): KAGVTQTPRYLIKTRGQQVTLSCSPISGHRSVSWYQQTPGQGLQFLFEYFSETQRNKGNFPGRFSGRQFSNSRSEMNVSTLELGDSALYLCASSEPGQTNEQFFGPGTRLTVL.

This chain uses TRBV5-1 with TRBJ1-2, with TRBD1 matching over 8 bases. The germline gives CDR1 SGHRS, CDR2 YFSETQ. The CDR3 has 13 residues. J lost 0 bases, V lost 6 bases, and 1 base had no gene match. Written as DNA, the CDR3 is TGCGCCAGCAAACAGGGGGCTAACTATGGCTACACCTTC. Protein product: CASKQGANYGYTF.